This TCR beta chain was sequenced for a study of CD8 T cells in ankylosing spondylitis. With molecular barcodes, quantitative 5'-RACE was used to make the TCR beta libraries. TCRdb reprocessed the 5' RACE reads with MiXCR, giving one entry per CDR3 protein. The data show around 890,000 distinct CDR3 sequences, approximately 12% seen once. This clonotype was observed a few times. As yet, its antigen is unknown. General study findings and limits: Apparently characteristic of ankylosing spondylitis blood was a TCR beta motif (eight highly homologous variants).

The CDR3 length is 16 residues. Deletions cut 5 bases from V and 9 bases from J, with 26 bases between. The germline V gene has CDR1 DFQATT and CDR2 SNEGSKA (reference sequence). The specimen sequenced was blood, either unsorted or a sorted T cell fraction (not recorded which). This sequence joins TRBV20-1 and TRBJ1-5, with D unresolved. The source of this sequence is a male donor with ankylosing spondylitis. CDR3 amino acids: CSAWALKSSRRGPQHF. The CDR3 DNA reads TGCAGTGCTTGGGCTCTCAAATCCTCCCGACGAGGGCCCCAGCATTTT.